What follows describes a single TCR beta chain. Its antigen remains unknown. This sample stems from a study of beta chain features in type 1 diabetes. Study summary: Sorted cells from all samples, numbering almost 110 million, were examined.

Notes on the study in general: HLA effects on TCRB rearrangement stayed unresolved here.

Expressed TCRB transcripts were sequenced after all isolated RNA was converted to cDNA. Generated by immunoSEQ multiplex PCR, the TCRdb table keeps only in-frame clones and is missing some. The sample carries 400,000 to 550,000 clones, about an eighth recorded once. Trimming took off 1 base at V and 8 bases at J, with 8 bases between the two ends. Germline CDR1 SGHDN, CDR2 FVKESK. This CDR3 is built from 12 residues. CD45RO/CCR7/CD25/CD127/CD95/CD27 separated CD4+ naive, central memory, regulatory and stem cell-like memory cells by sorting. V usage is TRBV14 and J usage is TRBJ2-5, with D hard to call. The sample was naive CD4+ T cells from blood. This receptor was obtained from a woman under 30 in good health. CDR3 DNA sequence: TGTGCCAGCAGCCAAGGAGTAGGAACCCAGTACTTC. Residues: CASSQGVGTQYF.